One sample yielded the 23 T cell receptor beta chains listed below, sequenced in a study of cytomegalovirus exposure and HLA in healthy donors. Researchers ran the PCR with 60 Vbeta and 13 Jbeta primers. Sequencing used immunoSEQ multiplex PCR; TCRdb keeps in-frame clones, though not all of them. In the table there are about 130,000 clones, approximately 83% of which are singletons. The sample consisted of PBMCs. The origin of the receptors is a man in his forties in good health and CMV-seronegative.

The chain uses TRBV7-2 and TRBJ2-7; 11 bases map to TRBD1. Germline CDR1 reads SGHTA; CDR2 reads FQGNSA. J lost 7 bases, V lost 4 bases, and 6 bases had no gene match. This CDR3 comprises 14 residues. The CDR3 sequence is CASSWDRGLFEQYF. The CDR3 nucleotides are TGTGCCAGCAGCTGGGACAGGGGGTTGTTTGAGCAGTACTTC. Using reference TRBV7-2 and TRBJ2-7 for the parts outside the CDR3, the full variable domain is GAGVSQSPSNKVTEKGKDVELRCDPISGHTALYWYRQSLGQGLEFLIYFQGNSAPDKSGLPSDRFSAERTGGSVSTLTIQRTQQEDSAVYLCASSWDRGLFEQYFGPGTRLTVT.

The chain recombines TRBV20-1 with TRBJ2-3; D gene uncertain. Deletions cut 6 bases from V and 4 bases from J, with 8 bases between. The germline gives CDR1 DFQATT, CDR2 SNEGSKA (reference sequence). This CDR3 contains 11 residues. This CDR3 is CSAKPADTQYF. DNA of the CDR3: TGCAGTGCCAAACCAGCAGATACGCAGTATTTT.

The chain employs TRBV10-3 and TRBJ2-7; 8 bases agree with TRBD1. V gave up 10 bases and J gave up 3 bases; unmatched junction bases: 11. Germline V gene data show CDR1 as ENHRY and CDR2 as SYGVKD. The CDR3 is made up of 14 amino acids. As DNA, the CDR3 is TGTGCCACGTACTCCGGGACAGGCGTCTACGAGCAGTACTTC. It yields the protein CATYSGTGVYEQYF.

The CDR3 DNA sequence: TGTGCCTCTAAAGGGGCAGGGCCCACCGGGGAGCTGTTTTTT. It yields the protein CASKGAGPTGELFF. The V call is TRBV2, the J call TRBJ2-2; the D gene is possibly TRBD1 (5 bases). V lost 11 bases and J 4 bases, leaving 17 bases between the germline ends. The CDR3 has 14 residues. The germline V gene encodes CDR1 SNHLY and CDR2 FYNNEI.

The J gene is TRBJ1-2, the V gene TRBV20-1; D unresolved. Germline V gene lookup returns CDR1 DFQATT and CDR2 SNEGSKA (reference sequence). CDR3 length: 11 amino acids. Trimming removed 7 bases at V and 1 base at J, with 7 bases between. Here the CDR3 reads CSGHLNYGYTF. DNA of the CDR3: TGCAGTGGACACCTTAACTATGGCTACACCTTC.

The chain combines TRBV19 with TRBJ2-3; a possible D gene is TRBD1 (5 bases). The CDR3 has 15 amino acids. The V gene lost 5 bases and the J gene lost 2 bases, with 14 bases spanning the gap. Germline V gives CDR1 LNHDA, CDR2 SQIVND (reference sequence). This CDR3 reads CASSPGGQYTDTQYF. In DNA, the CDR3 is TGTGCCAGTAGTCCAGGTGGACAATACACAGATACGCAGTATTTT.

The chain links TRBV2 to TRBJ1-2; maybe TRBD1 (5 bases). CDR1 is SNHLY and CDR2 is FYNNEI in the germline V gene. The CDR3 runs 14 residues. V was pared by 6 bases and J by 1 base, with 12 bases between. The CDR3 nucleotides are TGTGCCAGCAGGCAGGGCTGGCGTAACTATGGCTACACCTTC. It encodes CASRQGWRNYGYTF.

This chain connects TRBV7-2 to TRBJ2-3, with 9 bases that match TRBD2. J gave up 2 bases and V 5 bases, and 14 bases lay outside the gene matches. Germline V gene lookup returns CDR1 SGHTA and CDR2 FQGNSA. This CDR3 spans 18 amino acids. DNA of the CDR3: TGTGCCAGCAGCCCTTGGGGTAGCGGGGGTGGGATCACAGATACGCAGTATTTT. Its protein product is CASSPWGSGGGITDTQYF.

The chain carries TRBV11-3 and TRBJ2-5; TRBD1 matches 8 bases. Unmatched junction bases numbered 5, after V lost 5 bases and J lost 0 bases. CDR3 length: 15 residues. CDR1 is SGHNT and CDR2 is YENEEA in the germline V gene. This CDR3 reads CASSPRGPHQETQYF. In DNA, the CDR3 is TGTGCCAGCAGCCCCAGGGGGCCCCACCAAGAGACCCAGTACTTC.

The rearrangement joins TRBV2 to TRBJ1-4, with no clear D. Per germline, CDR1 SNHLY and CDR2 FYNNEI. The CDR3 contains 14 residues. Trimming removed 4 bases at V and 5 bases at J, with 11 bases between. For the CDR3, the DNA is TGTGCCAGCAGTGCCCCGAGTGCAAATGAAAAACTGTTTTTT. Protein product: CASSAPSANEKLFF.

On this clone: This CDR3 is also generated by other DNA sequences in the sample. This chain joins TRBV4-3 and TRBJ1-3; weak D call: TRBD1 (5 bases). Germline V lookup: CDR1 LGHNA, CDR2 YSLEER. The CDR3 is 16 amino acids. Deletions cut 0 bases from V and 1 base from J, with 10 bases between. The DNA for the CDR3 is TGCGCCAGCAGCCAAGATAAAGGGGCTTCTGGAAACACCATATATTTT. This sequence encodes CASSQDKGASGNTIYF.

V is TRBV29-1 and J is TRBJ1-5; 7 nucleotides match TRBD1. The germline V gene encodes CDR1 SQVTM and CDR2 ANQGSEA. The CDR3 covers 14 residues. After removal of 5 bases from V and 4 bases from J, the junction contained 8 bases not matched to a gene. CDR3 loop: CSVPPGGGNQPQHF. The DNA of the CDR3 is TGCAGCGTTCCGCCAGGGGGTGGGAATCAGCCCCAGCATTTT.

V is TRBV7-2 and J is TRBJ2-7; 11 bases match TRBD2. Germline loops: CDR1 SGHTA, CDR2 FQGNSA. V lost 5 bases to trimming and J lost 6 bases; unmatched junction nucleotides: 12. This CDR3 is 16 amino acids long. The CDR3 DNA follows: TGTGCCAGCAGCCTCGTAGCGGGAGGGCCCGGTCGCGAGCAGTACTTC. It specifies CASSLVAGGPGREQYF.

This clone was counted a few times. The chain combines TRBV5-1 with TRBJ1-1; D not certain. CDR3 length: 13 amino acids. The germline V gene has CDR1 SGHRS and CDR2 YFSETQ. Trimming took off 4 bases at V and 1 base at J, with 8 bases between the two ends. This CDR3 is CASSRGTNTEAFF. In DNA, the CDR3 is TGCGCCAGCAGCCGGGGAACGAACACTGAAGCTTTCTTT.

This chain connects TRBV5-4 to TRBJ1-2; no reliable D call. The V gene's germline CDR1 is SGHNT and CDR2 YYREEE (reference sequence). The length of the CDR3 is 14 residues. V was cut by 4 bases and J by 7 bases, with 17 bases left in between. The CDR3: CASSPETAWLGYTF. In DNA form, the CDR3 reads TGTGCCAGCAGCCCGGAGACTGCCTGGCTTGGCTACACCTTC.

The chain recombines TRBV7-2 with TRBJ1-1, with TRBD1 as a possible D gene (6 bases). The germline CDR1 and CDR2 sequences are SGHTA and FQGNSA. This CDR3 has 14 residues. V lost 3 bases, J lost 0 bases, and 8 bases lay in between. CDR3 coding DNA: TGTGCCAGCAGCTTGGGACAAATGAACACTGAAGCTTTCTTT. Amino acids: CASSLGQMNTEAFF.

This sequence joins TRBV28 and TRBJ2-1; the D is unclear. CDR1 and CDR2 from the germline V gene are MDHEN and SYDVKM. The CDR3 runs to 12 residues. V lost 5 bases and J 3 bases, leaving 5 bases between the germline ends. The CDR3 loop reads CASSRVYNEQFF. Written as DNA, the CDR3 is TGTGCCAGCAGTAGAGTCTACAATGAGCAGTTCTTC.

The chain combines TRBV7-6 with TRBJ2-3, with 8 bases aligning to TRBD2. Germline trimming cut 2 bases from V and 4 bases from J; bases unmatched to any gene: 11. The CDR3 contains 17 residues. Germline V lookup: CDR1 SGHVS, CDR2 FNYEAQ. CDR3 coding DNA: TGTGCCAGCAGCTTACGGGCCAGCGGGAGCCGGGCAGATACGCAGTATTTT. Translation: CASSLRASGSRADTQYF. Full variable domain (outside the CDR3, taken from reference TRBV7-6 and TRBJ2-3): GAGVSQSPRYKVTKRGQDVALRCDPISGHVSLYWYRQALGQGPEFLTYFNYEAQQDKSGLPNDRFSAERPEGSISTLTIQRTEQRDSAMYRCASSLRASGSRADTQYFGPGTRLTVL.

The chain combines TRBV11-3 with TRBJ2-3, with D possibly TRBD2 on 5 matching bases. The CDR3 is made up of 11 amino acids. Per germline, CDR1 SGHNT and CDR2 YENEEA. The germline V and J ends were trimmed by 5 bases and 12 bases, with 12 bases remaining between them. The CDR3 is CASSDGVSQYF. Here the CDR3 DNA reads TGTGCCAGCAGCGACGGGGTTTCACAGTATTTT.

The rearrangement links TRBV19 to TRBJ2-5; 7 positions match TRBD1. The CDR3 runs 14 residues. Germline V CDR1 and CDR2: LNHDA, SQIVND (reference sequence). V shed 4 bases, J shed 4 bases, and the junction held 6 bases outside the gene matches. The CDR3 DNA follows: TGTGCCAGTAGTAGGAACCGGGACAGAGAGACCCAGTACTTC. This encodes CASSRNRDRETQYF.

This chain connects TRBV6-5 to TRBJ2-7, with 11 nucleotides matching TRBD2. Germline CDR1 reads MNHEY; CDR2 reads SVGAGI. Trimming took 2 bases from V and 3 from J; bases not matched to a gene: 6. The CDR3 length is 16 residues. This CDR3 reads CASSYAGTSGNYEQYF. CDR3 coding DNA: TGTGCCAGCAGTTACGCCGGGACTAGCGGAAACTACGAGCAGTACTTC.

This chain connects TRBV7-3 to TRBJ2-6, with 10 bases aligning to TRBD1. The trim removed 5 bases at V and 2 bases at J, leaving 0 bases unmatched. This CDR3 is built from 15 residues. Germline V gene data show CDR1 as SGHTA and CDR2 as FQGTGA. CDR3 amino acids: CASSGQGAGANVLTF. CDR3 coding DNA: TGTGCCAGCAGCGGACAGGGGGCTGGGGCCAACGTCCTGACTTTC. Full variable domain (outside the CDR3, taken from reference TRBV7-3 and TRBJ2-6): GAGVSQTPSNKVTEKGKYVELRCDPISGHTALYWYRQSLGQGPEFLIYFQGTGAADDSGLPNDRFFAVRPEGSVSTLKIQRTERGDSAVYLCASSGQGAGANVLTFGAGSRLTVL.

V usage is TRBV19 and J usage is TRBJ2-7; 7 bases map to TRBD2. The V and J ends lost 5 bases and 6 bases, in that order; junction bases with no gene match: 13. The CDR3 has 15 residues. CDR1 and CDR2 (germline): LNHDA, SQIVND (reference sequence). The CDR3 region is CASSPGGGGFSEQYF. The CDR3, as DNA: TGTGCCAGTAGTCCAGGCGGGGGAGGTTTCTCCGAGCAGTACTTC.